This note documents a single T cell receptor (beta chain) sequence. Its antigen is as yet unknown. The time point denotes: blood from clinic visit 5 months post-surgery; TSC patient then seizure free. This specimen belongs to a study of brain T cells in children with intractable seizures. Study-level findings and limits: Pre-surgery blood may have been undersampled, hiding some clones.

This table comes from immunoSEQ multiplex PCR, and its TCRdb copy is limited to in-frame clones, with some not included. Of 300,000 to 400,000 clones in the sample, nearly 95% were seen once. This CDR3 has 16 amino acids. Per germline, CDR1 SGHAT and CDR2 FQNNGV. The V and J ends lost 5 bases and 2 bases, in that order; junction bases with no gene match: 9. This sequence joins TRBV11-2 and TRBJ2-1; 7 bases match TRBD2. Sequencing was performed on peripheral blood, taken roughly 5 months after surgery. The source of this sequence is a boy less than two years old with tuberous sclerosis and intractable seizures. The CDR3 here is CASSQAPSGPYNEQFF. The CDR3 bases are TGTGCCAGCAGCCAGGCGCCTAGCGGCCCCTACAATGAGCAGTTCTTC.